This passage covers 4 T cell receptor beta chains from one sample sequenced in a study of metastatic and nonmetastatic thyroid tumors (dated by TCRdb to the early 2020s). The method behind the library was PCR. Sequenced using an Illumina HiSeq 4000. Using fastp at Q25 and MiXCR, TCRdb reprocessed the public reads and kept productive beta chains. The sample table shows more than 10,000 clones, and around 20% are seen once. The ten largest clonotypes hold 12% of the sample. No patient had received any treatment before thyroid surgery. The sample comprised adjacent normal tissue. These receptors all come from a female donor with papillary thyroid cancer or a benign thyroid nodule (not recorded which). Some clones in this sample may be carry-over from other donors' samples.

CDR3 region: CASSEPRTSGNSDTQYF. CDR3 nucleotides: TGTGCCAGCAGTGAACCGAGGACTAGCGGGAACTCAGATACGCAGTATTTT. The chain recombines TRBV2 with TRBJ2-3; 12 nucleotides line up with TRBD2. Germline V gene sequence: CDR1 SNHLY, CDR2 FYNNEI. There are 17 residues in the CDR3. J lost 4 bases, V lost 2 bases, and 7 bases had no gene match. Looking up the rest from reference TRBV2 and TRBJ2-3 gives the full variable domain: EPEVTQTPSHQVTQMGQEVILRCVPISNHLYFYWYRQILGQKVEFLVSFYNNEISEKSEIFDDQFSVERPDGSNFTLKIRSTKLEDSAMYFCASSEPRTSGNSDTQYFGPGTRLTVL.

This chain connects TRBV20-1 to TRBJ2-7; D is ambiguous. Germline V lookup: CDR1 DFQATT, CDR2 SNEGSKA (reference sequence). Trimming stripped 3 bases from V and 5 bases from J, with 14 bases between. This CDR3 region has 13 residues. The CDR3 bases are TGCAGTGCTAGGAACGCGAGACGGGACGAGCAGTACTTC. Translating it yields CSARNARRDEQYF.

J is TRBJ2-5 and V is TRBV20-1, with D unresolved. Trimming removed 3 bases at V and 5 bases at J, with 10 bases between. CDR1 is DFQATT, CDR2 SNEGSKA, per germline (reference sequence). The CDR3 contains 12 residues. The CDR3 DNA reads TGCAGTGCTAGTCTCAATCTGGAGACCCAGTACTTC. Protein product: CSASLNLETQYF.

In its sample, this clone was seen a few times. At one of its ends the junction is not consistent with the germline gene, which may arise from a read error. The rearrangement joins TRBV19 to TRBJ2-1; no firm D call. The CDR3 is 14 residues long. Germline values: CDR1 LNHDA, CDR2 SQIVND (reference sequence). CDR3 residues: CAGSIITVDDEQFF. CDR3 coding DNA: TGTGCCGGTAGTATAATCACAGTTGACGATGAGCAGTTCTTC.